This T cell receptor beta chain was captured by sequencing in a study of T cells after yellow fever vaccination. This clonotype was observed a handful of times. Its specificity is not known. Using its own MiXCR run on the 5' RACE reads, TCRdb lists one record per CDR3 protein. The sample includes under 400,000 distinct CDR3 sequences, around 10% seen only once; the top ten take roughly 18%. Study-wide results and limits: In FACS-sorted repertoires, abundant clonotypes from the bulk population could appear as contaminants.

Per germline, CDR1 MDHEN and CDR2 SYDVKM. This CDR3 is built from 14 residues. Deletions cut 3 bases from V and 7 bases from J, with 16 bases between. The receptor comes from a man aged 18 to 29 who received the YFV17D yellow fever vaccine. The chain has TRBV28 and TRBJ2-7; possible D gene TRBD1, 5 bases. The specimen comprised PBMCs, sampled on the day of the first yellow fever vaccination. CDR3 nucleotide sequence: TGTGCCAGCAGTTTGAGTGGGGCATTTTTGGAGCAGTACTTC. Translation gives CASSLSGAFLEQYF. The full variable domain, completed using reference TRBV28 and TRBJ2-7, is DVKVTQSSRYLVKRTGEKVFLECVQDMDHENMFWYRQDPGLGLRLIYFSYDVKMKEKGDIPEGYSVSREKKERFSLILESASTNQTSMYLCASSLSGAFLEQYFGPGTRLTVT.